This T cell receptor beta chain was sequenced for a study of blood T cell repertoires in COVID-19. As originally analysed: Reference gene primer amplification gave nucleated cell count estimates. The protocol was immunoSEQ multiplex PCR, while the TCRdb copy is restricted to in-frame clones and leaves out a portion. D and trimming were read from the DNA, whereas the V and J calls and clone size are those reported in that table. Among about 160,000 clones listed, around 85% were seen once. In germline, CDR1 is LNHDA, CDR2 SQIVND (reference sequence). J was trimmed by 0 bases and V by 7 bases; bases with no gene match: 5. This CDR3 is built from 16 residues.

The material sequenced was peripheral blood. This receptor was taken from a man in his sixties who had recovered from COVID-19. The chain recombines TRBV19 with TRBJ1-4; TRBD1 aligns across 10 bases. Here the CDR3 DNA reads TGTGCCAGTACGACAGGGGGCCGAGCAACTAATGAAAAACTGTTTTTT. This sequence encodes CASTTGGRATNEKLFF.